This entry is about one T cell receptor (beta chain). The clone's antigen remains unknown. At one of its ends the junction is not consistent with the germline gene, which may arise from a read error. The method behind the library was 5' RACE. Sequencing used an Illumina HiSeq 2500. A second PCR of about 7 to 12 cycles was performed with a sample-barcoded 5' primer and a J-beta primer mix. Each TCR beta cDNA molecule received a unique molecular identifier from a template-switch 5' adaptor carrying 12 random nucleotides. At least 3 million CDR3-containing paired-end reads were obtained from each sample. First-strand cDNA synthesis was performed from all RNA using the Mint cDNA synthesis kit, with priming by a TRBC-specific oligonucleotide. After uracil-DNA glycosylase treatment, a first 18-cycle PCR used universal primers M1SS and BC2_uni_R on all cDNA. The study's processing was this. For normalization, 1 million high-quality reads were randomly selected from each sample, with every read carrying a distinct molecular identifier. Instead of being binned into consensus sequences, reads that shared molecular identifiers were thrown out. MiTCR, set to a Q25 quality threshold and the strictest error-elimination algorithm, was used for CDR3 identification, clonotype clustering and error correction. A nonparametric unseen species model using Euler transformation provided a lower-bound estimate of total TCR beta diversity. TCRdb trimmed the raw reads at Q25, called clones with MiXCR and kept productive beta chains. Under each unique CDR3 protein, matching rows form one entry showing the most common genes and DNA. TCRdb, not the original authors, processed these V and J calls. This sample lists about 1.4 million distinct CDR3 sequences; approximately 59% were detected once. The ten largest clones take up roughly 6.3% of the sample.

The data were obtained in a study of blood T cells in healthy people across ages (dated by TCRdb to about 2015). As for the study more broadly: Template switching captured roughly one uniquely barcoded TCR beta cDNA molecule per two T cells in model experiments. Age-related changes in TCR beta repertoire diversity were measured in the study by deep sequencing normalized with unique cDNA molecular identifiers. The donors were divided into four age groups: young (average approximately 17 years), middle-aged (about 41), aged (about 62) and long-lived (roughly 82). To avoid experimental bias, donors of different ages were distributed randomly across sequencing lanes. For two donors (one aged 18 to 30 and one aged 80 or older), the study analyzed two additional independent replicas of 1 million unique cDNA reads from the same blood draw.

Overall study results and their limits: Estimates of total diversity based on one million sequenced T cells were considered lower bounds and underestimates. The CMV infection status of donors was not known, potentially confounding age-related changes in expanded clonotypes. Observed TCR beta diversity per million T cells fell roughly linearly with age, and a significant reduction was already apparent by age about 43. The percentage of naive T cells measured by flow cytometry correlated strongly with observed TCR beta diversity. Compared with the aged group, the long-lived group had more naive CD4+ T cells, fewer expanded clones and increased TCR diversity, a pattern suggesting age selection. Conclusive comparison of naive and antigen-experienced compartments was prevented by the profiling of bulk unsorted PBMCs.

Donors were a few dozen systemically healthy Caucasian individuals from Russia aged 6 to 90 years. Ten milliliters of peripheral blood were drawn from each donor into EDTA-treated Vacutainer tubes. PBMCs were isolated by Ficoll-Paque density-gradient centrifugation, with at least 7 million obtained per sample. Total RNA was extracted from PBMCs with Trizol reagent, with at least 6 micrograms obtained per sample. For every donor, flow cytometry on a PBMC aliquot measured the percentage of naive CD45RAhigh/CD27high T cells. Including the terminal cysteine and phenylalanine, the CDR3 comprises 13 residues. Left in the record is the CDR3 DNA by itself, 39 bases read in frame from the first base. CDR1 and CDR2 are drawn from the germline V gene: MGHRA, YSYEKL.

Material: blood. The chain is assembled from TRBV4-1 and TRBJ2-1, with the D gene uncertain. This TCR came from a man aged 18-30 years in good health. The DNA reads TGTGCCAGCAGCCAAGAAGGGAACAATGAGCAGTTCTTC. Translation gives CASSQEGNNEQFF.